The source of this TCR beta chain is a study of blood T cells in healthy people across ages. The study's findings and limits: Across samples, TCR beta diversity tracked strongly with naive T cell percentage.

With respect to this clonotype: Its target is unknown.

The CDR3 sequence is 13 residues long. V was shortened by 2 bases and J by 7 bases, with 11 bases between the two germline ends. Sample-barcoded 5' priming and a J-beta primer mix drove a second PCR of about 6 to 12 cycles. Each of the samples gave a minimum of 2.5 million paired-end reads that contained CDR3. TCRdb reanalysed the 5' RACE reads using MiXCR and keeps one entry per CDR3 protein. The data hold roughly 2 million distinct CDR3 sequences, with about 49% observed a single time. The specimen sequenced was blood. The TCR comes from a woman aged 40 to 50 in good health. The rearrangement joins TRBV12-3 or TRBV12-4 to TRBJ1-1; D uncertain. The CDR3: CASSLWGGSEAFF. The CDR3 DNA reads TGTGCCAGCAGTTTATGGGGTGGGAGTGAAGCTTTCTTT.